This is a list of T cell receptor beta chains from one sample in a study of T cell responses to AZD1222 COVID-19 vaccine. Profiled with immunoSEQ multiplex PCR; TCRdb holds only in-frame clones, not every one. The repertoire holds about 93,000 clones, with more than 80% as singletons. Sequenced material: peripheral blood, taken 28 days after the second AZD1222 dose. The receptors were gathered from an adult who received the AZD1222 COVID-19 vaccine. The CDR3 runs from the conserved cysteine through the conserved F or W. A D gene is named only where the DNA matches it firmly. For some rows the clone size is stated as once, few or many, or as a class when expanded; others skip it.

>TRBD2|15|.|TRBJ2-1|TRBV9
CASSVQPSGSYEQFF
TGTGCCAGCAGCGTACAGCCTAGCGGGAGCTATGAGCAGTTCTTC
>.|14|.|TRBJ1-2|TRBV18
CASSPQATSYGYTF
TGTGCCAGCTCACCACAAGCCACTTCTTATGGCTACACCTTC
>TRBD1|13|.|TRBJ1-2|TRBV30
CAWTWTGGYGYTF
TGTGCCTGGACCTGGACAGGGGGCTATGGCTACACCTTC
>TRBD2|15|.|TRBJ2-1|TRBV2
CASSEGLAAYNEQFF
TGTGCCAGCAGTGAAGGACTAGCGGCCTACAATGAGCAGTTCTTC
>TRBD1|16|.|TRBJ1-3|TRBV5-6
CASSLVGQGSGNTIYF
TGTGCCAGCAGCTTGGTAGGACAGGGGTCTGGAAACACCATATATTTT
>TRBD2|18|.|TRBJ2-3|TRBV30
CAWSYVRTSGSSTDTQYF
TGTGCCTGGAGTTACGTCCGGACTAGCGGTTCTAGCACAGATACGCAGTATTTT
>.|15|once|TRBJ2-7|TRBV27
CASSFGGVTGREQYF
TGTGCCAGCAGTTTCGGGGGAGTGACAGGGCGCGAGCAGTACTTC
>TRBD2|18|.|TRBJ2-3|TRBV20-1
CSASGYREEESDTDTQYF
TGCAGTGCTAGTGGGTACCGGGAGGAAGAGAGTGACACAGATACGCAGTATTTT
>.|14|once|TRBJ2-7|TRBV7-8
CASSSGTIAYEQYF
TGTGCCAGCTCTTCCGGGACGATCGCCTACGAGCAGTACTTC
>.|15|.|TRBJ1-1|TRBV4-3
CASSPDWRESTEAFF
TGCGCCAGCAGCCCAGATTGGAGGGAGTCCACTGAAGCTTTCTTT
>.|14|once|TRBJ1-2|TRBV27
CASSLNAGNYGYTF
TGTGCCAGCAGTTTAAACGCGGGGAACTATGGCTACACCTTC
>.|15|.|TRBJ1-3|TRBV28
CASSLTVSAGNTIYF
TGTGCCAGCAGCCTGACAGTTAGCGCTGGAAACACCATATATTTT
>.|13|.|TRBJ1-1|TRBV7-9
CASSPWMNTEAFF
TGTGCCAGCAGCCCATGGATGAACACTGAAGCTTTCTTT
>.|12|.|TRBJ2-1|TRBV5-1
CASSLEYNEQFF
TGCGCCAGCAGCTTGGAGTACAATGAGCAGTTCTTC
>.|15|.|TRBJ2-5|TRBV7-9
CASSPQPTGQETQYF
TGTGCCAGCAGCCCCCAACCCACAGGCCAAGAGACCCAGTACTTC
>TRBD1|14|.|TRBJ2-1|TRBV18
CASSRQGAQNEQFF
TGTGCCAGCTCGCGACAGGGGGCGCAGAATGAGCAGTTCTTC
>.|12|.|TRBJ1-4|TRBV3-1/TRBV3-2
CASSQTKEKLFF
TGTGCCAGCAGCCAAACGAAAGAAAAACTGTTTTTT
>.|15|.|TRBJ2-2|TRBV4-2
CASSQRWANTGELFF
TGTGCCAGCAGCCAACGCTGGGCGAACACCGGGGAGCTGTTTTTT
>TRBD2|16|.|TRBJ2-5|TRBV3-1/TRBV3-2
CASSQGLAGDQETQYF
TGTGCCAGCAGCCAAGGACTAGCGGGAGATCAAGAGACCCAGTACTTC
>TRBD1|14|once|TRBJ1-1|TRBV13
CASSLEAGGTEAFF
TGTGCCAGCAGCTTAGAGGCAGGGGGCACTGAAGCTTTCTTT
>TRBD2|14|once|TRBJ2-3|TRBV9
CASSVTSGRDTQYF
TGTGCCAGCAGCGTAACTAGCGGGAGAGATACGCAGTATTTT
>.|14|.|TRBJ1-6|TRBV12-1
CASSFVGAHSPLHF
TGTGCCAGCAGCTTTGTGGGGGCCCATTCACCCCTCCACTTT
>.|16|.|TRBJ1-3|TRBV7-6
CASSSDSHHSGNTIYF
TGTGCCAGCAGCTCCGACAGTCATCACTCTGGAAACACCATATATTTT
>.|15|.|TRBJ1-2|TRBV14
CASSQGGNSNYGYTF
TGTGCCAGCAGCCAAGGGGGCAATTCTAACTATGGCTACACCTTC
>.|13|.|TRBJ1-1|TRBV7-2
CASSLVWRSEAFF
TGTGCCAGCAGCTTAGTATGGCGGTCTGAGGCTTTCTTT
>.|14|few|TRBJ1-5|TRBV30
CAWSKWAGEQPQHF
TGTGCCTGGAGTAAGTGGGCAGGGGAGCAGCCCCAGCATTTT
>TRBD1|16|.|TRBJ2-7|TRBV18
CASSPPPGQGGHEQYF
TGTGCCAGCTCACCCCCCCCGGGACAGGGGGGGCACGAGCAGTACTTC
>.|15|.|TRBJ1-2|TRBV7-8
CASSLPRTSNYGYTF
TGTGCCAGCAGTTTACCCAGGACCTCCAACTATGGCTACACCTTC
>.|16|.|TRBJ1-2|TRBV5-5
CASSLGRVGANYGYTF
TGTGCCAGCAGCTTGGGTAGGGTGGGCGCTAACTATGGCTACACCTTC
>TRBD2|15|.|TRBJ2-3|TRBV11-2
CASTPGSGSTDTQYF
TGTGCCAGCACCCCGGGTAGCGGGAGCACAGATACGCAGTATTTT
>.|14|.|TRBJ2-5|TRBV28
CATLGGKDQETQYF
TGTGCCACCTTAGGGGGTAAGGACCAAGAGACCCAGTACTTC
>TRBD1|13|.|TRBJ1-2|TRBV6-6
CASSPQGASGYTF
TGTGCCAGCAGTCCCCAGGGGGCGAGTGGCTACACCTTC
>TRBD1|16|.|TRBJ1-2|TRBV18
CASSLGQGRPSYGYTF
TGTGCCAGCTCATTAGGACAGGGGAGGCCCTCCTATGGCTACACCTTC
>.|14|.|TRBJ2-7|TRBV7-9
CASSLGGDGFEQYF
TGTGCCAGCAGCTTGGGGGGCGACGGCTTCGAGCAGTACTTC
>.|14|.|TRBJ1-1|TRBV6-5
CASSSRTGNTEAFF
TGTGCCAGCAGTTCTCGGACGGGGAACACTGAAGCTTTCTTT
>TRBD1|14|few|TRBJ1-5|TRBV6-6
CASRLPGQVQPQHF
TGTGCCAGCAGACTCCCGGGACAGGTTCAGCCCCAGCATTTT
>.|14|.|TRBJ1-5|TRBV30
CAWSGGLSNQPQHF
TGTGCCTGGAGTGGGGGGCTTAGCAATCAGCCCCAGCATTTT
>TRBD1|18|few|TRBJ1-1|TRBV7-2
CASSLGPPYRGLETEAFF
TGTGCCAGCAGCTTAGGGCCCCCGTACAGGGGCCTGGAGACTGAAGCTTTCTTT
>TRBD2|16|.|TRBJ2-2|TRBV11-2
CASSTSSGRVTGELFF
TGTGCCAGCAGCACATCTAGCGGGAGGGTGACCGGGGAGCTGTTTTTT
>.|16|.|TRBJ2-7|TRBV7-8
CASSPQFWDFFYEQYF
TGTGCCAGCAGTCCCCAGTTCTGGGACTTTTTCTACGAGCAGTACTTC
>.|14|.|TRBJ1-2|TRBV15
CATSRDRGDYGYTF
TGTGCCACCAGCAGAGATCGGGGTGATTATGGCTACACCTTC
>.|11|few|TRBJ1-6|TRBV11-2
CASSLGGELHF
TGTGCCAGCAGCTTAGGTGGTGAACTCCACTTT
>.|11|.|TRBJ1-1|TRBV6-5
CASRGDTEAFF
TGTGCCAGCAGGGGGGACACTGAAGCTTTCTTT
>TRBD1|13|.|TRBJ2-7|TRBV9
CASSGGQGPGQYF
TGTGCCAGCAGCGGAGGACAGGGGCCCGGGCAGTACTTC
>TRBD1|16|few|TRBJ1-6|TRBV7-9
CASSLRDSQSGSPLHF
TGTGCCAGCAGCCTCCGGGACAGCCAGTCAGGTTCACCCCTCCACTTT
>TRBD2|15|.|TRBJ2-4|TRBV9
CASSVLGLAADIQYF
TGTGCCAGCAGCGTCTTAGGACTAGCGGCGGACATTCAGTACTTC
>TRBD2|14|.|TRBJ2-3|TRBV9
CASSASGRTDTQYF
TGTGCCAGCAGCGCAAGCGGGAGAACAGATACGCAGTATTTT
>TRBD1|16|.|TRBJ2-1|TRBV7-2
CASSRPDRGLRNEQFF
TGTGCCAGCAGCCGTCCTGACAGGGGACTTCGCAATGAGCAGTTCTTC
>.|16|.|TRBJ1-3|TRBV9
CASSFAPRKSGNTIYF
TGTGCCAGCAGCTTCGCCCCAAGGAAGTCGGGAAACACCATATATTTT
>TRBD2|15|once|TRBJ2-5|TRBV20-1
CSASRVAGGQETQYF
TGCAGTGCTAGTAGGGTAGCGGGAGGACAAGAGACCCAGTACTTC
>.|13|.|TRBJ2-7|TRBV5-1
CASSLDRSYEQYF
TGCGCCAGCAGCTTAGACAGAAGCTACGAGCAGTACTTC
>TRBD1|16|.|TRBJ1-2|TRBV9
CASRRTGGSWGYGYTF
TGTGCCAGCAGGAGGACAGGGGGAAGCTGGGGCTATGGCTACACCTTC
>.|13|.|TRBJ1-5|TRBV30
CAWSTGGDQPQHF
TGTGCCTGGAGTACAGGAGGGGATCAGCCCCAGCATTTT
>TRBD2|18|.|TRBJ2-7|TRBV4-3
CASSQVSGGAGGSYEQYF
TGCGCCAGCAGCCAAGTGTCCGGGGGGGCTGGTGGCTCCTACGAGCAGTACTTC
>.|16|.|TRBJ2-1|TRBV6-5
CASSYLPAARHNEQFF
TGTGCCAGCAGTTACTTACCCGCAGCCCGTCACAATGAGCAGTTCTTC
>.|15|.|TRBJ1-2|TRBV6-5
CASSSLAGNGYGYTF
TGTGCCAGCAGTTCCTTAGCAGGGAATGGCTATGGCTACACCTTC
>.|17|.|TRBJ1-6|TRBV3-1/TRBV3-2
CASSSHTGLGLNSPLHF
TGTGCCAGCAGCTCCCATACGGGGTTAGGTCTTAATTCACCCCTCCACTTT
>TRBD1|14|.|TRBJ1-2|TRBV5-6
CASSSGRGLKGYTF
TGTGCCAGCAGCTCAGGCAGGGGGCTTAAGGGCTACACCTTC
>.|13|.|TRBJ2-7|TRBV7-9
CASSLAGGYEQYF
TGTGCCAGCAGCTTAGCAGGGGGCTACGAGCAGTACTTC
>.|12|.|TRBJ1-2|TRBV5-6
CASSAQGYGYTF
TGTGCCAGCAGCGCACAGGGTTATGGCTACACCTTC